The clone carrying this T cell receptor beta chain was detected once. Profiled with immunoSEQ multiplex PCR; TCRdb holds only in-frame clones, not every one. The repertoire holds 170,000 or so clones, with approximately 94% as singletons. These data come from a study of control samples from healthy donors and cancer patients. The sample comprised blood. The receptor was isolated from a woman between 18 and 29 years old in good health.

DNA for the CDR3: TGTGCCAGCGCTGACAGGGGGCATGACACTGAAGCTTTCTTT. Encoded protein: CASADRGHDTEAFF. This rearrangement joins TRBV6-5 to TRBJ1-1; 10 positions match TRBD1. V trimming: 8 bases; J trimming: 3 bases; junction bases outside the gene matches: 6. Germline V gene lookup returns CDR1 MNHEY and CDR2 SVGAGI. The CDR3 has 14 amino acids.